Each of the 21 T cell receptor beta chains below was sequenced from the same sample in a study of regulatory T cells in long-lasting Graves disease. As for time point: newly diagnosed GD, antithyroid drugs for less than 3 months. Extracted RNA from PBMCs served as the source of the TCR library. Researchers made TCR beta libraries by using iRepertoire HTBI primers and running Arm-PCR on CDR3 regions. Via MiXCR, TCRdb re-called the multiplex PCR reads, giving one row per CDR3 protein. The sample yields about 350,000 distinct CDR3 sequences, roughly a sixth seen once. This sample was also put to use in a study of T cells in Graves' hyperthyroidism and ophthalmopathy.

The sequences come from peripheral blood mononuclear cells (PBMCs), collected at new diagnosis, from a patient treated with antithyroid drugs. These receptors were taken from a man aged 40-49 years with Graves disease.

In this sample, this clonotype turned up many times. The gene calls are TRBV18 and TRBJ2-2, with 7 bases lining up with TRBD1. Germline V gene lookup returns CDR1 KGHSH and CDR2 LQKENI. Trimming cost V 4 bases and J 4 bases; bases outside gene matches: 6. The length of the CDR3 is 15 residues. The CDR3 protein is CASSLDRVGTGELFF. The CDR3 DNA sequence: TGTGCCAGCTCACTCGACAGGGTCGGCACCGGGGAGCTGTTTTTT.

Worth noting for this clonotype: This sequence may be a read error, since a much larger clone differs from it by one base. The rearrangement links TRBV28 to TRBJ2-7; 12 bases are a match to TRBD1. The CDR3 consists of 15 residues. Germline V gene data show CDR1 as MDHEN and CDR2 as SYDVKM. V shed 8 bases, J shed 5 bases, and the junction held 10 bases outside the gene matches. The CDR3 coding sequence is TGTGCCAGCGGCTCAACCGGGACAGGGGGCCACGAGCAGTACTTC. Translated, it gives CASGSTGTGGHEQYF.

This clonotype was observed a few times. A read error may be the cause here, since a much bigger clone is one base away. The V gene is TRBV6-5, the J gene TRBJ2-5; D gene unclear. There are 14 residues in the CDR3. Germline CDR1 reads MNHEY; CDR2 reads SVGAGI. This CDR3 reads CASSYSRSQEAQYF. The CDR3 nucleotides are TGTGCCAGCAGTTACTCGCGCAGCCAAGAGGCCCAGTACTTC.

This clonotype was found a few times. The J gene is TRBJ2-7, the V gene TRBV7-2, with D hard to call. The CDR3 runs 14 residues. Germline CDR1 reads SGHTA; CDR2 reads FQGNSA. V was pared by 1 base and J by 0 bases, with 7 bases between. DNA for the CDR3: TGTGCCAGCAGCTTAGGGTACCTCTCCTACGAGCAGTACTTC. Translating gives CASSLGYLSYEQYF.

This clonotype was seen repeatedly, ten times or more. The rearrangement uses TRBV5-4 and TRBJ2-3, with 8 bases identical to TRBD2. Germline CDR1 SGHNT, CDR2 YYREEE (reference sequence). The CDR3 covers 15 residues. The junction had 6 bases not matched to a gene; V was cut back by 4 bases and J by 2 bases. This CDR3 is CASSVGGGTTDTQYF. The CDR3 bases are TGTGCCAGCAGCGTGGGCGGGGGGACCACAGATACGCAGTATTTT.

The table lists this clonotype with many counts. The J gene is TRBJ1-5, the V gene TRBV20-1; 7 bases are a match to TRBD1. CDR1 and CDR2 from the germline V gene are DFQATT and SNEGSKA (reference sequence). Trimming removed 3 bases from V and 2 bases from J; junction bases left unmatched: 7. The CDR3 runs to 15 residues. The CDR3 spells CSASIAGTGNQPQHF. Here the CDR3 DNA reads TGCAGTGCTAGTATCGCCGGGACAGGCAATCAGCCCCAGCATTTT.

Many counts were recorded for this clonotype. CDR3 residues: CASSFPSGEANTEAFF. The CDR3 DNA reads as TGTGCCAGCAGTTTTCCCTCGGGGGAGGCGAACACTGAAGCTTTCTTT. J is TRBJ1-1 and V is TRBV12-3 or TRBV12-4; the D gene is possibly TRBD1 (5 bases). Trimming took off 3 bases at V and 1 base at J, with 15 bases between the two ends. The CDR3 loop spans 16 amino acids.

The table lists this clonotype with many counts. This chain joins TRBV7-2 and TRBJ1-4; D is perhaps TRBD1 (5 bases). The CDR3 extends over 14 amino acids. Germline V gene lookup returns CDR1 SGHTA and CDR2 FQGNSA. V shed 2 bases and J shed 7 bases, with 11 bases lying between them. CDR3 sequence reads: CASSLRRGVEKLFF. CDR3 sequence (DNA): TGTGCCAGCAGCTTACGAAGGGGCGTTGAAAAACTGTTTTTT.

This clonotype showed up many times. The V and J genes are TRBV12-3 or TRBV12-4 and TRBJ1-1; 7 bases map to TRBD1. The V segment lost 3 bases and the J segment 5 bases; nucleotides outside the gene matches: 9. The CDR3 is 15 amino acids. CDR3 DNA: TGTGCCAGCAGTTTGATGGGGGCAGGGGGAACTGAAGCTTTCTTT. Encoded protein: CASSLMGAGGTEAFF.

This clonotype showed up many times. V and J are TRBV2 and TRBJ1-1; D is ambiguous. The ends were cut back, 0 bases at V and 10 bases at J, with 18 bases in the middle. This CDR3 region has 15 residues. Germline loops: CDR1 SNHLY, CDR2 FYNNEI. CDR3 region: CASSEALLYLMGAFF. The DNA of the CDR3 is TGTGCCAGCAGTGAAGCGCTTCTTTACCTGATGGGAGCTTTCTTT.

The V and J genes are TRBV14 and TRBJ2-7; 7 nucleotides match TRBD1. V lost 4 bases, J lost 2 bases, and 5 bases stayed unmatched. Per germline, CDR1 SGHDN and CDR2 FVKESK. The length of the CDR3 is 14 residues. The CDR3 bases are TGTGCCAGCAGCCTCACAGGGGACCCCTACGAGCAGTACTTC. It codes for CASSLTGDPYEQYF.

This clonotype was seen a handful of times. As DNA, the CDR3 is TGCAGCGTTGAAGATCTCGGTGAGCAGTTCTTC. This encodes CSVEDLGEQFF. This sequence joins TRBV29-1 and TRBJ2-1; D unclear. Trimming pared 0 bases from V and 9 bases from J, leaving 6 bases between. CDR3 length: 11 residues. Looked up from germline, CDR1 is SQVTM and CDR2 is ANQGSEA.

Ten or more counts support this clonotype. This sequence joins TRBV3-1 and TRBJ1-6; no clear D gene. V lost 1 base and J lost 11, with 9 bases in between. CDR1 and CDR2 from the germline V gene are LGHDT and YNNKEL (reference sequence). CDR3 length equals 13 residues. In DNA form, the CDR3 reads TGTGCCAGCAGCCAAGGGGTAGGGACACCCCTCCACTTT. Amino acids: CASSQGVGTPLHF.

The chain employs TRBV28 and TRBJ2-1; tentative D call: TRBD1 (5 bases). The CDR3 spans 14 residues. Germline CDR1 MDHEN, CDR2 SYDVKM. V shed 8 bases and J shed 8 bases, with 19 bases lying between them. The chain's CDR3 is CASGARQFIDEQFF. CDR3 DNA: TGTGCCAGCGGGGCTCGACAGTTTATCGATGAGCAGTTCTTC.

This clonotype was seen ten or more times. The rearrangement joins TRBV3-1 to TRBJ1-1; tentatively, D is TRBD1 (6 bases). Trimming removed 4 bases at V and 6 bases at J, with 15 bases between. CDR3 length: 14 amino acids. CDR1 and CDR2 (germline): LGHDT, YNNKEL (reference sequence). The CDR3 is CASSPTTGTPEAFF. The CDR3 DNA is TGTGCCAGCAGCCCTACTACAGGGACCCCTGAAGCTTTCTTT. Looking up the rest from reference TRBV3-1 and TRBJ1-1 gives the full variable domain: DTAVSQTPKYLVTQMGNDKSIKCEQNLGHDTMYWYKQDSKKFLKIMFSYNNKELIINETVPNRFSPKSPDKAHLNLHINSLELGDSAVYFCASSPTTGTPEAFFGQGTRLTVV.

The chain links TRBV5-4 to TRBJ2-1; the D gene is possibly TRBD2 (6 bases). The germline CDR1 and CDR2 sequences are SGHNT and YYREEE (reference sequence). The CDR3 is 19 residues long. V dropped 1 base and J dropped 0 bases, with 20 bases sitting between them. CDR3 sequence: CASSLTEFLGGSSYNEQFF. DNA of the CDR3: TGTGCCAGCAGCTTGACGGAGTTCCTGGGGGGAAGCTCCTACAATGAGCAGTTCTTC.

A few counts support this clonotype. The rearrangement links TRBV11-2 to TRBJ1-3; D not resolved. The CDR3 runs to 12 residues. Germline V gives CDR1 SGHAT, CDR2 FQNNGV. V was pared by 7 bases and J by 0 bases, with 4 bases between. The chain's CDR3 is CASTFSGNTIYF. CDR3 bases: TGTGCCAGCACCTTCTCTGGAAACACCATATATTTT.

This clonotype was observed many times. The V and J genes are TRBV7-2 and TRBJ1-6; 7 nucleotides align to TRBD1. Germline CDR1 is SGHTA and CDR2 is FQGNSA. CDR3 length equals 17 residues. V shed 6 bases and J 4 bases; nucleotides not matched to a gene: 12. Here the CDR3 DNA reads TGTGCCAGCAGTCCAGGGGGAGGGGCTCGGTATAATTCACCCCTCCACTTT. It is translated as CASSPGGGARYNSPLHF.

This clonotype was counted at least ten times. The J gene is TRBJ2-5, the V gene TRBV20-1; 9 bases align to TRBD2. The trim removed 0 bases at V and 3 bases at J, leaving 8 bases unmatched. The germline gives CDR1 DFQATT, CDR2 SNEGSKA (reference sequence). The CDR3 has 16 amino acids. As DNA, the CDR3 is TGCAGTGCTAGAGAAGGGCTAGCGGGGAGGAAAGAGACCCAGTACTTC. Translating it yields CSAREGLAGRKETQYF.

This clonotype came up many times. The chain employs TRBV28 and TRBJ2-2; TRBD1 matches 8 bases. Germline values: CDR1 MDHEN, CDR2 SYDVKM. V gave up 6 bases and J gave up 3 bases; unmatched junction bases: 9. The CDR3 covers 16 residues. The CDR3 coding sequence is TGTGCCAGCAGATCTGGATCGGACAGGGACACCGGGGAGCTGTTTTTT. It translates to CASRSGSDRDTGELFF. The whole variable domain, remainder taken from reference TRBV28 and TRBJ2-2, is DVKVTQSSRYLVKRTGEKVFLECVQDMDHENMFWYRQDPGLGLRLIYFSYDVKMKEKGDIPEGYSVSREKKERFSLILESASTNQTSMYLCASRSGSDRDTGELFFGEGSRLTVL.

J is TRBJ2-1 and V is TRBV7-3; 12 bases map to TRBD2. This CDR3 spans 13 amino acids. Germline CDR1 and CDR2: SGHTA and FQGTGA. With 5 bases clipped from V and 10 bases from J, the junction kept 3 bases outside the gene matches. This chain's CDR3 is CASSRTSGGEQFF. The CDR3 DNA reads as TGTGCCAGCAGCCGTACTAGCGGGGGGGAGCAGTTCTTC.